The sequence of this T cell receptor (beta chain) was determined in a study of T cells in Graves' hyperthyroidism and ophthalmopathy. Study-wide background: Before treatment of any kind, peripheral blood was taken at initial diagnosis.

RNA transcripts gave rise to amplified TCR beta CDR3 regions. TCR CDR3 underwent first-round RT-PCR with the HTBI primer set. In TCRdb, the multiplex PCR reads were re-called with MiXCR into one record per CDR3 protein. The table lists approximately 420,000 distinct CDR3 sequences, about an eighth of them singletons, with approximately 5.8% in the top ten. CDR1 and CDR2 (germline): DFQATT, SNEGSKA (reference sequence). After removal of 6 bases from V and 2 bases from J, the junction contained 3 bases not matched to a gene. This CDR3 is built from 14 residues. This clonotype has ten or more counts. Newly diagnosed patients aged 18 to 65 had hyperthyroidism of under 2 months' duration.

The sample taken for sequencing was blood. The receptor comes from a woman aged 18-29 years with Graves' hyperthyroidism. The rearrangement joins TRBV20-1 to TRBJ2-3; 12 bases align to TRBD2. Written as DNA, the CDR3 is TGCAGTGCAAGGACTAGCGGGACCACAGATACGCAGTATTTT. Translation: CSARTSGTTDTQYF.